The 6 T cell receptor beta chains reported below all come from one sample, sequenced in a study of T-cell memory formation after mild COVID-19. TCRdb re-called the 5' RACE reads with MiXCR, one entry per CDR3 protein. Among hundreds of thousands of distinct CDR3 sequences listed, 20% to 25% were seen once. The source material was PBMCs or a T cell subset sorted from them (not recorded which). Every receptor here comes from an adult woman who had mild COVID-19 (a few samples of this study predate the infection). Cell type and time point are not known.

The V call is TRBV5-1, the J call TRBJ2-2, with TRBD2 matching over 7 bases. The CDR3 is 15 residues long. CDR1 and CDR2 from the germline V gene are SGHRS and YFSETQ. Germline trimming cut 2 bases from V and 4 bases from J; bases unmatched to any gene: 5. The CDR3 spells CASSFLTSSTGELFF. CDR3 nucleotide sequence: TGCGCCAGCAGCTTCTTGACTAGCAGCACCGGGGAGCTGTTTTTT.

The CDR3 here is CASSQEGFRTYEQYF. The CDR3, as DNA: TGCGCCAGCAGCCAAGAGGGCTTCAGGACGTACGAGCAGTACTTC. The chain links TRBV4-1 to TRBJ2-7, with D hard to call. Trimming took 0 bases from V and 4 from J, leaving 13 bases between them. The germline V gene encodes CDR1 MGHRA and CDR2 YSYEKL. CDR3 size: 15 residues.

The V call is TRBV28, the J call TRBJ2-1, with 9 nucleotides matching TRBD2. With 3 bases clipped from V and 3 bases from J, the junction kept 12 bases outside the gene matches. CDR3 length equals 18 residues. Germline V gene data show CDR1 as MDHEN and CDR2 as SYDVKM. CDR3 nucleotide sequence: TGTGCCAGCAGTTTGTTCGGTTGGCGTAGCGGGGGCTACAATGAGCAGTTCTTC. Residues: CASSLFGWRSGGYNEQFF.

This clonotype has a handful of counts. This chain links TRBV5-1 with TRBJ1-1; no definite D call. The CDR3 covers 14 residues. Germline V CDR1 and CDR2: SGHRS, YFSETQ. Trimming took 4 bases from V and 5 from J, leaving 15 bases between them. The CDR3 spells CASSRDRGLTEAFF. The DNA of the CDR3 is TGCGCCAGCAGCCGAGACCGCGGGTTGACTGAAGCTTTCTTT.

V and J are TRBV6-2 or TRBV6-3 and TRBJ2-3, with TRBD2 identical over 8 bases. The junction had 9 bases not matched to a gene; V was cut back by 2 bases and J by 8 bases. The CDR3 consists of 15 residues. The germline V gene encodes CDR1 MNHEY and CDR2 SVGEGT. CDR3 protein: CASSYALAGKVTQYF. In DNA form, the CDR3 reads TGTGCCAGCAGTTACGCTCTAGCGGGCAAAGTTACGCAGTATTTT.

This clonotype was seen a handful of times. Here the CDR3 DNA reads TGTGCCACCAGTGATTTCGGACAGAGTTATGGCTACACCTTC. Translating it yields CATSDFGQSYGYTF. The chain has TRBV24-1 and TRBJ1-2, with TRBD1 as a possible D gene (6 bases). V was shortened by 1 base and J by 5 bases, with 10 bases between the two germline ends. This CDR3 contains 14 residues. The germline CDR1 and CDR2 sequences are KGHDR and SFDVKD.